This TCR beta chain was observed in a study of CD8 T cells in ankylosing spondylitis. TCRdb fed the 5' RACE reads into MiXCR, producing one record per CDR3 protein. The sample includes hundreds of thousands of distinct CDR3 sequences, about 20% of them seen just once. Specimen: blood, either unsorted or a sorted T cell fraction (not recorded which). The source of this sequence is a male donor with ankylosing spondylitis or in good health (not recorded which).

CDR3 sequence: CASTQTGGWTEAFF. CDR3 sequence (DNA): TGTGCCAGCACCCAAACAGGGGGTTGGACTGAAGCTTTCTTT. The rearrangement joins TRBV28 to TRBJ1-1; the match to TRBD1 covers 8 bases. CDR3 length: 14 residues. Germline-derived CDR1 and CDR2 are MDHEN and SYDVKM. The V segment lost 7 bases and the J segment 5 bases; nucleotides outside the gene matches: 9.